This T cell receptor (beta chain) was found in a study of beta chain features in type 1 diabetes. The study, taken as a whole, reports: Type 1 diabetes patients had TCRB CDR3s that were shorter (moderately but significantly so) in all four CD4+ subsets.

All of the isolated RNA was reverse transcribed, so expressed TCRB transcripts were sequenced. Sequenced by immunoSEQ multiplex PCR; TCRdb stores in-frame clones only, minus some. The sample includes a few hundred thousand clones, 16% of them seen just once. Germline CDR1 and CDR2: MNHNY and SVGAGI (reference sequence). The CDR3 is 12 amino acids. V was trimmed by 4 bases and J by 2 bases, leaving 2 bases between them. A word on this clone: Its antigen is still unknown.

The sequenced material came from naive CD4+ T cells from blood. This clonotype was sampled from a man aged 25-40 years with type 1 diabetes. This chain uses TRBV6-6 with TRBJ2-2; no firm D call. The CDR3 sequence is CASSSNTGELFF. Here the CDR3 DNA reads TGTGCCAGCAGTTCCAACACCGGGGAGCTGTTTTTT.